This T cell receptor beta chain was captured by sequencing in a study of blood T cell repertoires in COVID-19. Study information: In each case, the material was cDNA or gDNA derived from T cells, B-cell-depleted T cells, or PBMCs.

Assay: immunoSEQ multiplex PCR; the TCRdb copy retains only in-frame clones and omits some. The data show a few hundred thousand clones, with 85% to 90% seen just once and 1.5% to 2% held by the top ten. Recruits, aged about 18 to 95 years, lived in roughly 22 US areas. Allocation to cohorts depended on clinical history reported by the participants. The CDR3 is made up of 14 amino acids. CDR1 and CDR2 from the germline V gene are LGHNA and YSLEER. The ends lost 0 bases at V and 6 bases at J; junction bases unmatched: 1. The chain employs TRBV4-3 and TRBJ2-2, with 7 positions matching TRBD2. This clonotype was sampled from a woman between 45 and 65 years old who had recovered from COVID-19. Input material: PBMCs or T cells enriched from blood (not recorded which). The CDR3: CASSQDTSAGELFF. The CDR3 nucleotides are TGCGCCAGCAGCCAAGACACTAGCGCCGGGGAGCTGTTTTTT.